This T cell receptor (beta chain) is drawn from a study of regulatory T cells in long-lasting Graves disease. The sample holds many counts of this clonotype. Its matching antigen is unknown. This sample's time point: newly diagnosed GD, antithyroid drugs for less than 3 months. There was RNA extracted from PBMCs, and the TCR library was made from it. Sequencing libraries for TCR beta were prepared with iRepertoire HTBI primers and Arm-PCR of CDR3 regions. Each CDR3 protein is one row after TCRdb ran MiXCR on the multiplex PCR reads. Here the sample spans 350,000 to 550,000 distinct CDR3 sequences, 14% to 15% being singletons. V lost 2 bases and J 4 bases, leaving 14 bases between the germline ends. In germline, CDR1 is LGHNA, CDR2 YNFKEQ. The CDR3 is 15 amino acids. Study results and caveats: Persistent disease preferred TRBV28, TRBJ1-2 and TRBJ2-5; new disease, TRBV20-1 and TRBJ2-1. Those with persistent disease had in common more public clonotypes (2,741) than new patients (roughly 1,000).

The sample was also linked to a second study, of T cells in Graves' hyperthyroidism and ophthalmopathy. As that report states: Graves' hyperthyroidism without ophthalmopathy progression within 18 months was termed stable. The TCR CDR3 was amplified in a first-round RT-PCR using the HTBI primer set.

The material was peripheral blood mononuclear cells (PBMCs), obtained at new diagnosis, from a patient treated with antithyroid drugs. The TCR comes from a woman aged 25 to 39 with Graves disease. The chain is built from TRBV4-2 and TRBJ1-2, with a possible D match to TRBD1 (5 bases). CDR3 residues: CASSQPFPGIYGYTF. The CDR3 DNA sequence: TGTGCCAGCAGCCAACCATTCCCAGGGATCTATGGCTACACCTTC.